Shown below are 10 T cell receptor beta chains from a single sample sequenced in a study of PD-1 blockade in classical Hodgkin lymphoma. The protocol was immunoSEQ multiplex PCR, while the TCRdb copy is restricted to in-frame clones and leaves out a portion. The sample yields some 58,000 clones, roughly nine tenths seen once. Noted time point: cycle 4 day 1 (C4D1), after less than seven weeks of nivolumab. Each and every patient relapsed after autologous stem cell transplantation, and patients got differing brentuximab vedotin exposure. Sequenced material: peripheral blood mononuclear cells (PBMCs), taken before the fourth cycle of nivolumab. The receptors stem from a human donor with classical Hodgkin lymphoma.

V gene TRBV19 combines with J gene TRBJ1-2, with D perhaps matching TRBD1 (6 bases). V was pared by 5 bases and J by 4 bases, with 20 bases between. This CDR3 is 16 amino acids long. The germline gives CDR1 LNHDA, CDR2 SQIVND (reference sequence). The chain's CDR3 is CASSSIFWTDRYGYTF. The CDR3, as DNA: TGTGCCAGTAGTTCGATATTTTGGACAGACCGCTATGGCTACACCTTC.

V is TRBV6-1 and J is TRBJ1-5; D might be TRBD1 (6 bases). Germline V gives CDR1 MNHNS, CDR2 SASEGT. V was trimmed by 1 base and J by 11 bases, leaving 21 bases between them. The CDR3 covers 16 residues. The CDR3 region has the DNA TGTGCCAGCAGTGAAGGGGGGCGTCGTGGCGGGAGGTCCCAGCATTTT. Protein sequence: CASSEGGRRGGRSQHF.

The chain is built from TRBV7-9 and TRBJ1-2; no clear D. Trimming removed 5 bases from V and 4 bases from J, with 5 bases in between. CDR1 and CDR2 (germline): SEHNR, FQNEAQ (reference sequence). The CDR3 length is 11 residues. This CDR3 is CASSHRYGYTF. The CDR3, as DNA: TGTGCCAGCAGCCACCGCTATGGCTACACCTTC.

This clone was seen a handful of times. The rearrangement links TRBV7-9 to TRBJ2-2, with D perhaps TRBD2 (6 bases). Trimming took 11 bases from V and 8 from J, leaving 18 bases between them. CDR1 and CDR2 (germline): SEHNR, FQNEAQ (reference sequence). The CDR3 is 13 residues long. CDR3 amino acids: CAHESVGTGELFF. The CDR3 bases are TGTGCCCACGAGTCAGTGGGGACTGGGGAGCTGTTTTTT.

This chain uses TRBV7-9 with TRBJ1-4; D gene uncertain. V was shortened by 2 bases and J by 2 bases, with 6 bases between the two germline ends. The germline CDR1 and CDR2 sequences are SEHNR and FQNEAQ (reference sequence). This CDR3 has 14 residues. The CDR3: CASSLKQTNEKLFF. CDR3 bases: TGTGCCAGCAGCTTAAAACAGACTAATGAAAAACTGTTTTTT.

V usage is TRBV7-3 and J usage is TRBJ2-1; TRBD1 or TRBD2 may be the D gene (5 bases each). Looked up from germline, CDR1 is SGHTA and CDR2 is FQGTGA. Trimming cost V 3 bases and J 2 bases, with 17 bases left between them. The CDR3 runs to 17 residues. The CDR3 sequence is CASSLGFRDLPYNEQFF. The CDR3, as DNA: TGTGCCAGCAGCTTGGGGTTCCGGGACCTTCCCTACAATGAGCAGTTCTTC.

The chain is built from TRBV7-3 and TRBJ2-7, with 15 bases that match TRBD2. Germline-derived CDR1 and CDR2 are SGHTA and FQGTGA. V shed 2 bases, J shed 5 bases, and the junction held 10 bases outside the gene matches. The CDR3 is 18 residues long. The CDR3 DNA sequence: TGTGCCAGCAGCTTAGCACCGGGACTAGCGGGAGGAAGGCACGAGCAGTACTTC. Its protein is CASSLAPGLAGGRHEQYF.

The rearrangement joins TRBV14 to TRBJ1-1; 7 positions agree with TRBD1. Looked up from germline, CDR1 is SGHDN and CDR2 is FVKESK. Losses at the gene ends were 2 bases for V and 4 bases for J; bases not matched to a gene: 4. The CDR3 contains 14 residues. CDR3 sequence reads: CASSQQGGFTEAFF. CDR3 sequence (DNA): TGTGCCAGCAGCCAACAGGGGGGATTCACTGAAGCTTTCTTT.

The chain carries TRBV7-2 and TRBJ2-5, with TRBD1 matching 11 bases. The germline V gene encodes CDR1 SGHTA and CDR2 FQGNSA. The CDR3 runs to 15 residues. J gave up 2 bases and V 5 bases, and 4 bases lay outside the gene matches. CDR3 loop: CASSPRDRGQETQYF. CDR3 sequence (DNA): TGTGCCAGCAGCCCCCGGGACAGGGGGCAAGAGACCCAGTACTTC.

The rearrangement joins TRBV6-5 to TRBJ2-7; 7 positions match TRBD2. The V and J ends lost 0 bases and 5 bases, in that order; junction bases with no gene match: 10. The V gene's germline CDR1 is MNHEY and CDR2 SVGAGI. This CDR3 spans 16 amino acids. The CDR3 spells CASSYSSGTKVHEQYF. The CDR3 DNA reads TGTGCCAGCAGTTACTCGAGCGGGACGAAGGTCCACGAGCAGTACTTC.